This T cell receptor (beta chain) was identified during a study of molecular identifiers for immune sequencing clone quantification. Sorted naive CD8 T cells were those defined as CD8+CD4-CCR7+CD45RA+. The CDR3 spans 12 residues. This clonotype turned up a few times. Methods described previously were used for bulk TCR libraries, and listed TCR primers were applied. TCRdb ran MiXCR on the PCR reads and lists one entry per CDR3 protein. The sample carries about half a million distinct CDR3 sequences, less than 30% recorded once. This TCR came from a human donor in good health. Some libraries in this study had Jurkat cell RNA spiked in. The chain employs TRBV12-3 or TRBV12-4 and TRBJ1-5; D is undetermined. The sequenced sample consisted of naive CD8+ T cells from blood, with Jurkat cell RNA spiked in. The subset here: FACS-sorted CD8+CD4-CCR7+CD45RA+ naive T cells. CDR3 sequence: CACKLENQPQHF. Here the CDR3 DNA reads TGTGCATGCAAACTGGAAAATCAGCCCCAGCATTTT.